The entry below describes one TCR beta chain. Patients at the Seattle site were enrolled during active infection and followed longitudinally. Study processing details: For nucleated cells, counts were estimated from reference gene primer amplification. Libraries were prepared by immunoSEQ multiplex PCR; TCRdb keeps only in-frame clonotypes and omits some of them. V and J calls and clone size are those listed in that table; D and trimming were worked out from the DNA. The data show some 360,000 clones, with around 90% seen just once and 3% to 4.5% held by the top ten. The data were taken from a study of blood T cell repertoires in COVID-19. Background on the study: Acute and convalescent COVID-19 samples came from the United States, Italy and Spain. T cells, B-cell-depleted T cells, or PBMCs provided the cDNA or gDNA that served as material.

The ends were cut back, 6 bases at V and 4 bases at J, with 10 bases in the middle. Germline lookup yields CDR1 MNHEY and CDR2 SVGAGI. This CDR3 contains 13 residues. This chain links TRBV6-5 with TRBJ2-1, with D possibly TRBD1 on 5 matching bases. Sequencing was carried out using peripheral blood. The TCR originated in a woman between 55 and 75 years old with COVID-19, enrolled during active disease. As DNA, the CDR3 is TGTGCCAGCAGGGCCGACAGTTACAATGAGCAGTTCTTC. It translates to CASRADSYNEQFF.